These 12 T cell receptor beta chains share one sample of origin, sequenced in a study of response to subunit inactivated influenza vaccine. Each CDR3 protein is one row after TCRdb ran MiXCR on the RT-PCR reads. Here the sample spans roughly 500,000 distinct CDR3 sequences, 25% being singletons. The source was CD4+ T cells sorted from PBMCs, collected more than 4 days after vaccination. These receptors were obtained from a man in his forties or fifties who received an inactivated influenza vaccine.

V is TRBV24-1 and J is TRBJ1-1; D is unresolved. Germline V gene data show CDR1 as KGHDR and CDR2 as SFDVKD. This CDR3 spans 13 amino acids. V lost 3 bases and J lost 7, with 11 bases in between. The CDR3 DNA is TGTGCCACCAGTGATGTGGGGAAGGGTGAAGCTTTCTTT. This sequence encodes CATSDVGKGEAFF.

There are a few counts of this clonotype. The chain is built from TRBV5-1 and TRBJ2-1, with 8 nucleotides matching TRBD1. CDR1 is SGHRS, CDR2 YFSETQ, per germline. The CDR3 has 15 amino acids. J gave up 7 bases and V 5 bases, and 11 bases lay outside the gene matches. The CDR3 DNA follows: TGCGCCAGCAGTTCGGACAGGGCAGGCGGGAATGAGCAGTTCTTC. Its protein product is CASSSDRAGGNEQFF.

The chain uses TRBV4-1 and TRBJ2-6; a possible D gene is TRBD1 (6 bases). Trimming took off 0 bases at V and 1 base at J, with 25 bases between the two ends. This CDR3 comprises 22 residues. Germline V gene sequence: CDR1 MGHRA, CDR2 YSYEKL. The chain's CDR3 is CASSQEQQGRMLSGSGANVLTF. In nucleotides, the CDR3 is TGCGCCAGCAGCCAAGAACAACAGGGAAGGATGTTAAGTGGGTCTGGGGCCAACGTCCTGACTTTC.

CDR3 DNA sequence: TGTGCCAGCAGTGTGACAGGGGGAAACACCATATATTTT. As protein: CASSVTGGNTIYF. The chain couples TRBV12-3 or TRBV12-4 to TRBJ1-3; 7 nucleotides match TRBD1. The length of the CDR3 is 13 residues. V was clipped by 5 bases and J by 4 bases; unmatched bases: 2.

V and J are TRBV7-8 and TRBJ2-5; tentatively, D is TRBD1 or TRBD2 (5 bases each). Germline values: CDR1 SGHVS, CDR2 FQNEAQ. The CDR3 runs 15 residues. The germline V and J ends were trimmed by 2 bases and 2 bases, with 12 bases remaining between them. CDR3 in DNA: TGTGCCAGCAGCTTACGCAGGGACGGACAAGAGACCCAGTACTTC. Its protein is CASSLRRDGQETQYF. Drawing the rest from reference TRBV7-8 and TRBJ2-5, the complete variable domain is GAGVSQSPRYKVAKRGQDVALRCDPISGHVSLFWYQQALGQGPEFLTYFQNEAQLDKSGLPSDRFFAERPEGSVSTLKIQRTQQEDSAVYLCASSLRRDGQETQYFGPGTRLLVL.

DNA for the CDR3: TGCAGCGTCCGGTTCGGGACGGCTAGCACAGATACGCAGTATTTT. Its protein is CSVRFGTASTDTQYF. This rearrangement joins TRBV29-1 to TRBJ2-3; D may correspond to TRBD1 or TRBD2 (5 bases each). CDR1 and CDR2 from the germline V gene are SQVTM and ANQGSEA. The CDR3 spans 15 residues. V was shortened by 6 bases and J by 0 bases, with 16 bases between the two germline ends.

In this sample, this clonotype turned up a few times. The CDR3 DNA sequence: TGTGCCAGCAGGCCCGACGGTGTTCCCGGGGAGCTGTTTTTT. As protein: CASRPDGVPGELFF. The V gene is TRBV12-3 or TRBV12-4, the J gene TRBJ2-2, with unresolved D. This CDR3 has 14 residues. V shed 6 bases and J shed 6 bases, with 14 bases lying between them.

This chain uses TRBV6-2 or TRBV6-3 with TRBJ2-3; 8 bases align to TRBD2. With 6 bases clipped from V and 8 bases from J, the junction kept 7 bases outside the gene matches. Germline lookup yields CDR1 MNHEY and CDR2 SVGEGT. The CDR3 consists of 13 residues. The CDR3 DNA is TGTGCCAGCAGGACAGCGGGGGTTCCTACGCAGTATTTT. Amino acids: CASRTAGVPTQYF.

This clonotype showed up many times. This chain joins TRBV11-2 and TRBJ2-3, with no clear D. Trimming cost V 1 base and J 2 bases, with 7 bases left between them. This CDR3 contains 14 residues. The germline V gene encodes CDR1 SGHAT and CDR2 FQNNGV. CDR3 coding DNA: TGTGCCAGCAGCTTAGGACGGTTCACAGATACGCAGTATTTT. Amino acids: CASSLGRFTDTQYF. Based on the CDR3 plus reference TRBV11-2 and TRBJ2-3, the full variable domain is EAGVAQSPRYKIIEKRQSVAFWCNPISGHATLYWYQQILGQGPKLLIQFQNNGVVDDSQLPKDRFSAERLKGVDSTLKIQPAKLEDSAVYLCASSLGRFTDTQYFGPGTRLTVL.

The gene calls are TRBV2 and TRBJ1-6, with 7 bases fitting TRBD1. This CDR3 spans 15 amino acids. Germline trimming cut 4 bases from V and 5 bases from J; bases unmatched to any gene: 5. CDR1 and CDR2 from the germline V gene are SNHLY and FYNNEI. CDR3 nucleotides: TGTGCCAGCAGTGCGGGACAGAGAGATAATTCACCCCTCCACTTT. It is translated as CASSAGQRDNSPLHF.

There are a few counts of this clonotype. The chain employs TRBV12-3 or TRBV12-4 and TRBJ1-5, with 8 nucleotides matching TRBD1. This CDR3 region has 14 residues. J gave up 10 bases and V 4 bases, and 9 bases lay outside the gene matches. The CDR3 nucleotides read TGTGCCAGCAGTTCAGGACAGGGAAATAAACCCCAGCATTTT. It specifies CASSSGQGNKPQHF.

This rearrangement joins TRBV4-3 to TRBJ2-2; 8 bases agree with TRBD2. The CDR3 totals 17 residues. Germline V CDR1 and CDR2: LGHNA, YSLEER. The trim removed 3 bases at V and 6 bases at J, leaving 12 bases unmatched. CDR3 bases: TGCGCCAGCAGCCACACACCCGGGGGGGGAGGCCCCGGGGAGCTGTTTTTT. Encoded protein: CASSHTPGGGGPGELFF.